This is a list of T cell receptor beta chains from one sample in a study of patients and donors after allogeneic stem cell transplantation. MiXCR, run by TCRdb on the RT-PCR reads, gives a single entry per CDR3 protein. In the table there are tens of thousands of distinct CDR3 sequences, roughly 5.1% of which are singletons. The specimen was blood, either unsorted or a sorted T cell fraction (not recorded which). The receptors here all came from a human donor who was either an allogeneic HSCT recipient or a stem cell or donor lymphocyte infusion donor (not recorded which). It is not recorded whose cells these are; they may come from a transplant donor. Each CDR3 is given without its conserved first and last residue. The order of the fields is V gene, CDR3 length, clone size, J gene, CDR3 protein. Expanded clones are given a class, and other clones once, few, many or no size at all.

V gene: TRBV7-3; CDR3 length: 11; clone size: many; J gene: TRBJ2-1; CDR3 protein: ASSILGPNEQF
V gene: TRBV6-6; CDR3 length: 11; clone size: few; J gene: TRBJ1-1; CDR3 protein: ASSYSGITEAF
V gene: TRBV4-1; CDR3 length: 14; clone size: few; J gene: TRBJ2-2; CDR3 protein: ASSQESGANTGELF
V gene: TRBV5-1; CDR3 length: 13; clone size: many; J gene: TRBJ2-7; CDR3 protein: ASSQTGLESYEQY
V gene: TRBV5-8; CDR3 length: 15; clone size: NA; J gene: TRBJ2-7; CDR3 protein: ASSLVPSGRSSYEQY
V gene: TRBV27; CDR3 length: 13; clone size: NA; J gene: TRBJ2-3; CDR3 protein: ASSFGLGDTDTQY
V gene: TRBV3-1; CDR3 length: 11; clone size: few; J gene: TRBJ2-1; CDR3 protein: ASSQGVQASQF
V gene: TRBV5-1; CDR3 length: 12; clone size: many; J gene: TRBJ1-5; CDR3 protein: ASSSGQVDQPQH
V gene: TRBV20-1; CDR3 length: 12; clone size: many; J gene: TRBJ2-7; CDR3 protein: SARAPGRYYEQY
V gene: TRBV6-1; CDR3 length: 12; clone size: medium-sized; J gene: TRBJ2-7; CDR3 protein: ASTLDRGLYEQY
V gene: TRBV4-1; CDR3 length: 14; clone size: many; J gene: TRBJ2-3; CDR3 protein: ASSRGGAVRTDTQY
V gene: TRBV6-1; CDR3 length: 14; clone size: NA; J gene: TRBJ1-2; CDR3 protein: ASSPLLTGALDGYT
V gene: TRBV18; CDR3 length: 13; clone size: few; J gene: TRBJ2-3; CDR3 protein: ASSVDGAGTDTQY
V gene: TRBV29-1; CDR3 length: 12; clone size: many; J gene: TRBJ2-1; CDR3 protein: SVRIFSSYNEQF
V gene: TRBV20-1; CDR3 length: 14; clone size: many; J gene: TRBJ2-1; CDR3 protein: SAPPPDRPGYREQF
V gene: TRBV2; CDR3 length: 13; clone size: many; J gene: TRBJ2-3; CDR3 protein: ASSGDRGLRDTQY
V gene: TRBV12-3/TRBV12-4; CDR3 length: 10; clone size: many; J gene: TRBJ1-3; CDR3 protein: ASSLGVNTIY
V gene: TRBV30; CDR3 length: 12; clone size: NA; J gene: TRBJ1-1; CDR3 protein: AWRTMRLSTEAF
V gene: TRBV12-3/TRBV12-4; CDR3 length: 15; clone size: many; J gene: TRBJ2-1; CDR3 protein: ASSLRGGPGSYNEQF
V gene: TRBV11-3; CDR3 length: 14; clone size: NA; J gene: TRBJ2-2; CDR3 protein: ASSLKRGAYTGELF
V gene: TRBV20-1; CDR3 length: 13; clone size: many; J gene: TRBJ2-3; CDR3 protein: SAVPGGRSTDTQY
V gene: TRBV20-1; CDR3 length: 14; clone size: many; J gene: TRBJ2-3; CDR3 protein: SALRSSGGFTDTQY
V gene: TRBV20-1; CDR3 length: 14; clone size: many; J gene: TRBJ2-1; CDR3 protein: SASWIGSGGGNEQF
V gene: TRBV28; CDR3 length: 13; clone size: once; J gene: TRBJ1-1; CDR3 protein: ASSQDRGGGHEAF